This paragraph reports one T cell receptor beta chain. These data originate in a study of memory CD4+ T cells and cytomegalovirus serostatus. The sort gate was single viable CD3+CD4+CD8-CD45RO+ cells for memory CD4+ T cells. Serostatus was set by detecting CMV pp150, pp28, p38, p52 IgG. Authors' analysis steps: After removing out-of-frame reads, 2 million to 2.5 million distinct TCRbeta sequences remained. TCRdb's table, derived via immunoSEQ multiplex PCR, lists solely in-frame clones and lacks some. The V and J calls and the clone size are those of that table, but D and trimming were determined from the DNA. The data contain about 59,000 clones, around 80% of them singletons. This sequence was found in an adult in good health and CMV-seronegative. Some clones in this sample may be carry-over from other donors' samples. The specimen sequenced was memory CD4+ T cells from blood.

In nucleotides, the CDR3 is TGCGCCAGCAGCCAAGAGAACAGAGGATACACCGGGGAGCTGTTTTTT. Its protein product is CASSQENRGYTGELFF. The chain is built from TRBV4-3 and TRBJ2-2; D remains unclear. The CDR3 length is 16 residues. Trimming left V 0 bases short and J 3 bases short, with 11 bases between. Germline V gene data show CDR1 as LGHNA and CDR2 as YSLEER.